The entry that follows covers one TCR beta chain sequence. The antigen remains unidentified. 60 Vbeta and 13 Jbeta primers were used in PCR. This table comes from immunoSEQ multiplex PCR, and its TCRdb copy is limited to in-frame clones, with some not included. This sample's clone table lists roughly 77,000 clones. The data were obtained in a study of cytomegalovirus exposure and HLA in healthy donors. Across the whole study: Around 83% of 300 to 450 genotyped donors fell in the Caucasian-associated ancestry cluster.

The study's findings and limits: Sequencing likely generated an artifact that appeared as a cluster of highly shared sequence variants.

The germline V gene has CDR1 SGHDN and CDR2 FVKESK. Trimming pared 1 base from V and 6 bases from J, leaving 16 bases between. The CDR3 runs to 15 residues. The origin of this receptor is a man younger than 45 in good health and CMV-seronegative. The gene calls are TRBV14 and TRBJ2-7, with D unresolved. Sequencing was carried out using PBMCs. In DNA form, the CDR3 reads TGTGCCAGCAGCCAAGTTCTCGGGTCGAGAGGCGAGCAGTACTTC. Protein product: CASSQVLGSRGEQYF.